Listed below are T cell receptor beta chains from one sample, sequenced in a study of molecular identifiers for immune sequencing clone quantification. TCRdb reanalysed the PCR reads using MiXCR and keeps one entry per CDR3 protein. Of about 630,000 distinct CDR3 sequences listed, around 25% are singletons. Specimen: naive CD8+ T cells from blood, with Jurkat cell RNA spiked in. The origin of the receptors is a human donor in good health. Some libraries in this study had Jurkat cell RNA spiked in. The CDR3 runs from the conserved cysteine through the conserved F or W. D genes are given only for firm matches.

V | D | CDR3
TRBV7-2 | . | CASSILGGAGFTDTQYF
TRBV28 | TRBD2 | CASTNPGLAGTYEQYF
TRBV2 | . | CASSDRGGSGNTIYF
TRBV11-2 | . | CASSLEGFSTDTQYF
TRBV30 | . | CAWSVQRDTEAFF
TRBV6-5 | . | CASSQEGVANTEAFF
TRBV25-1 | TRBD1 | CAISNTGVGYTF
TRBV7-7 | TRBD1 | CASTPHAGQGFKTQYF
TRBV9 | . | CASSVGGGVNEKLFF
TRBV28 | . | CASSHYEDQETQYF
TRBV19 | . | CASSTLREWSQPQHF
TRBV9 | TRBD2 | CASSERTSSGTGELLF
TRBV30 | TRBD2 | CAWSNSGDETQYF